Below are 31 T cell receptor beta chains sequenced from a single sample in a study of T-cell memory formation after mild COVID-19. TCRdb reprocessed the 5' RACE reads via MiXCR and lists one record per CDR3 protein. Altogether hundreds of thousands of distinct CDR3 sequences are present, about 15% being singletons, with the ten largest covering around 20%. The sequenced sample consisted of PBMCs or a T cell subset sorted from them (not recorded which). The receptors were gathered from a man aged 18 to 35 who had mild COVID-19 (a few samples of this study predate the infection). Cell type and time point are not known.

This chain links TRBV20-1 with TRBJ1-5; tentative D call: TRBD1 (6 bases). In germline, CDR1 is DFQATT, CDR2 SNEGSKA (reference sequence). V was trimmed by 3 bases and J by 7 bases, leaving 19 bases between them. The CDR3 length is 15 residues. This CDR3 reads CSASMAGDIGQPQHF. CDR3 DNA sequence: TGCAGTGCTAGTATGGCGGGGGACATTGGACAGCCCCAGCATTTT.

This chain uses TRBV7-9 with TRBJ2-1; no reliable D call. The CDR3 extends over 13 amino acids. Germline V gene lookup returns CDR1 SEHNR and CDR2 FQNEAQ (reference sequence). V dropped 0 bases and J dropped 5 bases, with 5 bases sitting between them. CDR3 bases: TGTGCCAGCAGCTTAGCCAGAAACAATGAGCAGTTCTTC. Translation gives CASSLARNNEQFF.

This chain links TRBV20-1 with TRBJ1-2; the match to TRBD1 covers 10 bases. CDR3 length: 15 amino acids. V trimming: 6 bases; J trimming: 4 bases; junction bases outside the gene matches: 11. The germline gives CDR1 DFQATT, CDR2 SNEGSKA (reference sequence). Here the CDR3 DNA reads TGCAGTGCGGGCGGACAGGGGGTTAGTACCTATGGCTACACCTTC. It codes for CSAGGQGVSTYGYTF.

The CDR3 is CASSFGTSGGPGRETQYF. In DNA form, the CDR3 reads TGCGCCAGCAGCTTTGGGACTAGCGGGGGACCAGGGCGGGAGACCCAGTACTTC. This rearrangement joins TRBV5-1 to TRBJ2-5; 14 bases align to TRBD2. There are 18 residues in the CDR3. CDR1 and CDR2 (germline): SGHRS, YFSETQ. V lost 2 bases, J lost 5 bases, and 11 bases stayed unmatched. Full variable domain (remainder filled in from reference TRBV5-1 and TRBJ2-5): KAGVTQTPRYLIKTRGQQVTLSCSPISGHRSVSWYQQTPGQGLQFLFEYFSETQRNKGNFPGRFSGRQFSNSRSEMNVSTLELGDSALYLCASSFGTSGGPGRETQYFGPGTRLLVL.

This clonotype was found many times. The CDR3 DNA is TGTGCCAGCAGCTCCGGGACTAGCGGGACCGGGGAGCTGTTTTTT. It is translated as CASSSGTSGTGELFF. The V call is TRBV5-4, the J call TRBJ2-2; 12 bases are a match to TRBD2. The germline V gene has CDR1 SGHNT and CDR2 YYREEE (reference sequence). Unmatched junction bases numbered 2, after V lost 3 bases and J lost 5 bases. The CDR3 has 15 amino acids.

V gene TRBV7-9 combines with J gene TRBJ2-5, with 8 bases matching TRBD1. Germline V gives CDR1 SEHNR, CDR2 FQNEAQ (reference sequence). The V gene end was trimmed by 7 bases and the J gene end by 5 bases; junction bases not matched to a gene: 18. The length of the CDR3 is 17 residues. The chain's CDR3 is CASTRGRGQGVGETQYF. The CDR3 DNA reads TGTGCCAGCACCCGAGGTCGCGGACAGGGTGTAGGTGAGACCCAGTACTTC.

This clonotype was seen more than once but under ten times. V gene TRBV20-1 combines with J gene TRBJ2-5; TRBD1 aligns across 7 bases. The length of the CDR3 is 14 residues. V lost 2 bases and J lost 4; bases outside the gene matches: 7. Germline loops: CDR1 DFQATT, CDR2 SNEGSKA (reference sequence). The CDR3 loop reads CSARKGAGPETQYF. Here the CDR3 DNA reads TGCAGTGCTAGAAAGGGGGCAGGACCAGAGACCCAGTACTTC.

This clonotype came up a few times. The chain recombines TRBV7-3 with TRBJ2-3; 7 nucleotides line up with TRBD2. Germline assignment: CDR1 SGHTA and CDR2 FQGTGA. V was pared by 7 bases and J by 6 bases, with 10 bases of the junction left unmatched. This CDR3 contains 14 residues. This CDR3 reads CASTNAARGDTQYF. CDR3 DNA sequence: TGTGCCAGCACTAACGCGGCGCGGGGGGATACGCAGTATTTT.

Only a few counts were recorded for this clonotype. The rearrangement uses TRBV7-6 and TRBJ1-1, with TRBD1 matching over 8 bases. V trimming: 3 bases; J trimming: 1 base; junction bases outside the gene matches: 10. CDR1 and CDR2 (germline): SGHVS, FNYEAQ. This CDR3 has 17 amino acids. The chain's CDR3 is CASSLRRDGQGNTEAFF. DNA of the CDR3: TGTGCCAGCAGCTTGAGACGAGACGGACAGGGGAACACTGAAGCTTTCTTT.

This chain uses TRBV25-1 with TRBJ1-2; D is unclear. The CDR3 is 15 residues long. CDR1 and CDR2 from the germline V gene are MGHDK and SYGVNS. V dropped 4 bases and J dropped 2 bases, with 14 bases sitting between them. CDR3 nucleotide sequence: TGTGCCAGCAGTGGAGGATTCGTGATAAACTATGGCTACACCTTC. Protein product: CASSGGFVINYGYTF.

The CDR3 DNA reads as TGTGCCAGCAGTTTAGCCATAGAGACCCAGTACTTC. Encoded protein: CASSLAIETQYF. The gene calls are TRBV12-3 or TRBV12-4 and TRBJ2-5; D gene unclear. V was trimmed by 0 bases and J by 4 bases, leaving 3 bases between them. The CDR3 extends over 12 amino acids.

The chain recombines TRBV7-2 with TRBJ2-3, with D perhaps TRBD2 (6 bases). CDR3 length equals 16 residues. Germline loops: CDR1 SGHTA, CDR2 FQGNSA. V lost 5 bases to trimming and J lost 3 bases, with 18 bases between them. In nucleotides, the CDR3 is TGTGCCAGCAGCGGAAGCGGGTCGAGGAGGACAGATACGCAGTATTTT. Its protein product is CASSGSGSRRTDTQYF.

This clonotype was seen only a few times. The CDR3 DNA is TGTGCCAGCAGCAAAGGGTGGACAGGGGTTAAGACCGGGGAGCTGTTTTTT. It specifies CASSKGWTGVKTGELFF. The chain uses TRBV21-1 and TRBJ2-2; TRBD1 reflects the table's D call only, with no check against the DNA. TRBV21-1 counts as a pseudogene. The CDR3 covers 17 residues.

The CDR3 region has the DNA TGTGCCAGCTGGAGGGTTTCATACGAGCAGTACTTC. This translates into CASWRVSYEQYF. This chain uses TRBV2 with TRBJ2-7; possibly TRBD2 for D (6 bases). Deletions cut 8 bases from V and 4 bases from J, with 12 bases between. In germline, CDR1 is SNHLY, CDR2 FYNNEI. CDR3 length: 12 residues. Variable domain in full (rest from reference TRBV2 and TRBJ2-7): EPEVTQTPSHQVTQMGQEVILRCVPISNHLYFYWYRQILGQKVEFLVSFYNNEISEKSEIFDDQFSVERPDGSNFTLKIRSTKLEDSAMYFCASWRVSYEQYFGPGTRLTVT.

This clonotype was found many times. The V and J genes are TRBV12-5 and TRBJ1-2; D unresolved. CDR3 size: 13 residues. CDR1 is LGHNT and CDR2 is FRNRAP in the germline V gene. Trimming shortened V by 0 bases and J by 5 bases, and 7 bases separated the two germline ends. In DNA form, the CDR3 reads TGTGCTAGTGGTTTGGTGGCACCTTATGGCTACACCTTC. Amino acids: CASGLVAPYGYTF. Looking up the rest from reference TRBV12-5 and TRBJ1-2 gives the full variable domain: DARVTQTPRHKVTEMGQEVTMRCQPILGHNTVFWYRQTMMQGLELLAYFRNRAPLDDSGMPKDRFSAEMPDATLATLKIQPSEPRDSAVYFCASGLVAPYGYTFGSGTRLTVV.

The chain has TRBV20-1 and TRBJ2-1; TRBD2 matches 9 bases. Losses at the gene ends were 3 bases for V and 8 bases for J; bases not matched to a gene: 5. The germline V gene has CDR1 DFQATT and CDR2 SNEGSKA (reference sequence). The CDR3 totals 13 residues. The CDR3 reads CSASGGGEDEQFF. As DNA, the CDR3 is TGCAGTGCTAGCGGCGGGGGGGAGGATGAGCAGTTCTTC.

The chain uses TRBV18 and TRBJ1-1; maybe TRBD1 (5 bases). Trimming pared 6 bases from V and 4 bases from J, leaving 15 bases between. Germline V gene sequence: CDR1 KGHSH, CDR2 LQKENI. The CDR3 is 14 residues long. This CDR3 reads CASSPAREGTEAFF. The CDR3 DNA reads TGTGCCAGCTCCCCAGCCAGGGAGGGCACTGAAGCTTTCTTT. The variable domain in full, completed from reference TRBV18 and TRBJ1-1, reads NAGVMQNPRHLVRRRGQEARLRCSPMKGHSHVYWYRQLPEEGLKFMVYLQKENIIDESGMPKERFSAEFPKEGPSILRIQQVVRGDSAAYFCASSPAREGTEAFFGQGTRLTVV.

This clonotype was counted many times. The genes are TRBV20-1 and TRBJ2-7; 7 bases line up with TRBD1. The CDR3 runs 13 residues. J lost 4 bases, V lost 4 bases, and 7 bases had no gene match. The V gene's germline CDR1 is DFQATT and CDR2 SNEGSKA (reference sequence). CDR3 in DNA: TGCAGTGCTACCCAGACAGGGCTTTACGAGCAGTACTTC. Its protein is CSATQTGLYEQYF.

This clonotype came up a few times. J is TRBJ1-1 and V is TRBV29-1; D perhaps matches TRBD1 (5 bases). The CDR3 is 10 residues long. V dropped 5 bases and J dropped 5 bases, with 6 bases sitting between them. Germline-derived CDR1 and CDR2 are SQVTM and ANQGSEA. The CDR3 region is CSVRTTEAFF. In DNA, the CDR3 is TGCAGCGTTCGGACAACTGAAGCTTTCTTT.

As for this clonotype: The germline gene is not matched at one end of the junction; a read error may be the cause. The chain combines TRBV20-1 with TRBJ2-4; TRBD2 aligns across 12 bases. The CDR3 sequence is 15 residues long. Germline CDR1 reads DFQATT; CDR2 reads SNEGSKA (reference sequence). The CDR3 sequence is CSATTLLAGGNIPYF. CDR3 coding DNA: TGCAGTGCCACCACCTTACTAGCGGGGGGAAACATTCCGTACTTC.

This chain uses TRBV3-1 with TRBJ2-5, with D perhaps TRBD1 (6 bases). CDR1 and CDR2 (germline): LGHDT, YNNKEL (reference sequence). The CDR3 runs 14 residues. Trimming stripped 3 bases from V and 1 base from J, with 9 bases between. The CDR3 sequence: CASSQDRIQETQYF. CDR3 nucleotide sequence: TGTGCCAGCAGCCAGGACAGAATCCAAGAGACCCAGTACTTC.

This chain connects TRBV6-2 or TRBV6-3 to TRBJ2-2, with 9 nucleotides matching TRBD1. Germline assignment: CDR1 MNHEY and CDR2 SVGEGT. CDR3 length: 15 residues. With 4 bases clipped from V and 5 bases from J, the junction kept 5 bases outside the gene matches. The CDR3 DNA reads as TGTGCCAGCAGTTCCTCTGGACAGGGGACCGGGGAGCTGTTTTTT. Translated: CASSSSGQGTGELFF.

This clonotype showed up just a few times. This chain joins TRBV4-3 and TRBJ1-3, with unresolved D. The CDR3 is 14 amino acids. The germline V gene encodes CDR1 LGHNA and CDR2 YSLEER. V shed 0 bases and J shed 4 bases, with 7 bases lying between them. CDR3 sequence (DNA): TGCGCCAGCAGCCAAGATCCGTCGGGAAACACCATATATTTT. It translates to CASSQDPSGNTIYF.

This clonotype has ten or more counts. This rearrangement joins TRBV20-1 to TRBJ2-3; TRBD2 aligns across 7 bases. The V and J ends lost 2 bases and 2 bases, in that order; junction bases with no gene match: 4. CDR3 length: 14 amino acids. Germline values: CDR1 DFQATT, CDR2 SNEGSKA (reference sequence). The CDR3 region has the DNA TGCAGTGCTAGACTAGCGGCGGTCACAGATACGCAGTATTTT. Translation gives CSARLAAVTDTQYF.

The V call is TRBV11-1, the J call TRBJ2-7; D is perhaps TRBD1 (6 bases). Trimming stripped 3 bases from V and 3 bases from J, with 12 bases between. This CDR3 spans 14 amino acids. Looked up from germline, CDR1 is SGHAT and CDR2 is FQDESV (reference sequence). The DNA for the CDR3 is TGTGCCAGCAGCTTCCCGGGACAATACTACGAGCAGTACTTC. Translating it yields CASSFPGQYYEQYF. The variable domain in full, completed from reference TRBV11-1 and TRBJ2-7, reads EAEVAQSPRYKITEKSQAVAFWCDPISGHATLYWYRQILGQGPELLVQFQDESVVDDSQLPKDRFSAERLKGVDSTLKIQPAELGDSAMYLCASSFPGQYYEQYFGPGTRLTVT.

This clonotype showed up just a few times. V is TRBV9 and J is TRBJ1-1; 7 bases are a match to TRBD1. Germline assignment: CDR1 SGDLS and CDR2 YYNGEE. With 3 bases clipped from V and 1 base from J, the junction kept 3 bases outside the gene matches. CDR3 length equals 14 residues. The CDR3 DNA follows: TGTGCCAGCAGCGAATCAGGGGGGAACACTGAAGCTTTCTTT. It codes for CASSESGGNTEAFF.

This clonotype was detected only a few times. The chain carries TRBV4-3 and TRBJ1-3; D is ambiguous. Germline CDR1 LGHNA, CDR2 YSLEER. The CDR3 loop spans 16 amino acids. V lost 1 base to trimming and J lost 0 bases, with 10 bases between them. DNA for the CDR3: TGCGCCAGCAGCCAAGGGGCAGCCAACTCTGGAAACACCATATATTTT. Amino acids: CASSQGAANSGNTIYF.

This clonotype turned up a few times. The CDR3 nucleotides are TGCGCCAGCAGCTTGGGATTAGGCAGCCTGAACACTGAAGCTTTCTTT. Amino acids: CASSLGLGSLNTEAFF. The genes are TRBV5-1 and TRBJ1-1; D gene unclear. Trimming removed 0 bases from V and 0 bases from J, with 12 bases in between. The CDR3 loop spans 16 amino acids. The germline V gene encodes CDR1 SGHRS and CDR2 YFSETQ.

The gene calls are TRBV5-4 and TRBJ1-1; 8 bases line up with TRBD1. The V gene end was trimmed by 8 bases and the J gene end by 6 bases; junction bases not matched to a gene: 6. This CDR3 spans 12 amino acids. Looked up from germline, CDR1 is SGHNT and CDR2 is YYREEE (reference sequence). CDR3 sequence: CASTGGRAEAFF. The CDR3 coding sequence is TGTGCCAGTACAGGGGGGAGGGCTGAAGCTTTCTTT. Based on the CDR3 plus reference TRBV5-4 and TRBJ1-1, the full variable domain is ETGVTQSPTHLIKTRGQQVTLRCSSQSGHNTVSWYQQALGQGPQFIFQYYREEENGRGNFPPRFSGLQFPNYSSELNVNALELDDSALYLCASTGGRAEAFFGQGTRLTVV.

This clonotype was picked up many times. The chain couples TRBV20-1 to TRBJ2-5; 10 bases match TRBD2. V was pared by 6 bases and J by 1 base, with 2 bases of the junction left unmatched. Germline assignment: CDR1 DFQATT and CDR2 SNEGSKA (reference sequence). This CDR3 is 13 amino acids long. Here the CDR3 reads CSARTSGQETQYF. The CDR3 DNA sequence: TGCAGTGCCCGGACTAGCGGCCAAGAGACCCAGTACTTC.

This clonotype occurred a few times. This chain links TRBV28 with TRBJ2-7; D gene unclear. This CDR3 spans 14 amino acids. With 4 bases removed from V and 0 bases from J, the gap between germline ends came to 10 bases. Per germline, CDR1 MDHEN and CDR2 SYDVKM. The DNA of the CDR3 is TGTGCCAGCAGTTCGCCGGCCATCTCCTACGAGCAGTACGTC. Amino acid sequence: CASSSPAISYEQYV.